This paragraph reports one T cell receptor (beta chain). Its antigen is not identified. The data originate from a study of CD8 T cells in Susac syndrome. From germline, CDR1 is LNHNV and CDR2 YYDKDF (reference sequence). The V end lost 3 bases, the J end lost 5 bases, and 13 bases lay between the germline ends. This CDR3 spans 14 amino acids. Study conclusions and caveats: The relatively small number of individuals in the TCR sequencing and HLA analysis was acknowledged by the study.

RNA, at roughly 0.45 to 1 ug, was reverse transcribed with random hexamers. It was immunoSEQ multiplex PCR that amplified TCR beta CDR3 across 54 Vbeta and 13 Jbeta. Each CDR3 protein gets one entry after TCRdb re-called the immunoSEQ multiplex PCR reads with MiXCR. Among around 280,000 distinct CDR3 sequences listed, 90% to 95% were seen once. Sequenced material: CD4+ T cells from PBMCs. The chain carries TRBV15 and TRBJ2-5; tentative D call: TRBD2 (6 bases). This TCR derives from a human donor with multiple sclerosis. CDR3 loop: CATSRTSGGETQYF. In nucleotides, the CDR3 is TGTGCCACCAGCAGGACCAGTGGGGGGGAGACCCAGTACTTC.